This TCR beta chain stems from a study of blood T cell repertoires in COVID-19. Study-wide background: PBMCs, B-cell-depleted T cells, or T cells were the source of the cDNA or gDNA that made up the material.

Some clones are missing from TCRdb's copy, which holds only in-frame ones; the method was immunoSEQ multiplex PCR. The sample has about 370,000 clones, roughly nine tenths seen once. The CDR3 runs to 13 residues. The J segment lost 2 bases and the V segment lost 8 bases, leaving 3 bases of the junction unmatched. Only one count was recorded for this clone. The chain carries TRBV12-3 or TRBV12-4 and TRBJ2-7, with 10 bases that match TRBD1. The sequence was obtained from a man between 18 and 29 years old who had recovered from COVID-19. The sample consisted of PBMCs or T cells enriched from blood (not recorded which). The CDR3 nucleotides are TGTGCCAGCTCCGGGACAGGGGCCTACGAGCAGTACTTC. Translated: CASSGTGAYEQYF.